The 28 T cell receptor beta chains below all came from one sample that was sequenced in a study of Graves' ophthalmopathy and Graves' hyperthyroidism. Amplified material comprised TCR beta CDR3 regions derived from RNA transcripts. Following a first-round RT-PCR that used HTBI primers, a second-round multiplex PCR was carried out. TCRdb processed the multiplex PCR reads anew with MiXCR; each CDR3 protein has one entry. The top ten hold 8.5% to 14% of the sample, which has approximately 1.2 million distinct CDR3 sequences, around a third seen once. The sample consisted of peripheral blood or thyroid tissue (not recorded which). The source of these receptors is an adult man with Graves' hyperthyroidism.

Note on this clonotype: One junction end disagrees with the germline gene, perhaps due to a read error. The chain recombines TRBV10-3 with TRBJ2-7; 11 nucleotides match TRBD2. Germline-derived CDR1 and CDR2 are ENHRY and SYGVKD. The CDR3 contains 14 residues. CDR3 protein: CASSLSGLAAKQYF. The CDR3 DNA sequence: TGTGCCAGCAGTTTATCGGGACTAGCGGCCAAGCAGTACTTC.

The rearrangement joins TRBV9 to TRBJ1-4; D is undetermined. The germline V and J ends were trimmed by 1 base and 10 bases, with 20 bases remaining between them. This CDR3 comprises 16 residues. Germline V lookup: CDR1 SGDLS, CDR2 YYNGEE. DNA for the CDR3: TGTGCCAGCAGCGTACCAGCCGGGCCCAATAGCGGAAAACTGTTTTTT. It translates to CASSVPAGPNSGKLFF.

J is TRBJ2-3 and V is TRBV29-1, with 11 bases fitting TRBD1. With V trimmed by 7 bases and J by 4 bases, 10 bases remained unmatched. The CDR3 totals 15 residues. Germline CDR1 SQVTM, CDR2 ANQGSEA. The CDR3, as DNA: TGCAGCGCCGCCCGAGGGACAGGGGGGGCAGATACGCAGTATTTT. Protein: CSAARGTGGADTQYF.

J is TRBJ1-4 and V is TRBV5-5, with 7 positions matching TRBD1. CDR1 is SGHKS, CDR2 YYEKEE, per germline (reference sequence). The CDR3 is 13 residues long. The J segment lost 13 bases and the V segment lost 3 bases, leaving 9 bases of the junction unmatched. The CDR3 region has the DNA TGTGCCAGCAGCTCCCTACAGGGGTTAGGACTGTTTTTT. Protein: CASSSLQGLGLFF.

The chain employs TRBV20-1 and TRBJ2-7; either TRBD1 or TRBD2 may supply D (5 bases each). This CDR3 has 14 amino acids. Germline V gene lookup returns CDR1 DFQATT and CDR2 SNEGSKA (reference sequence). V lost 2 bases and J lost 4, with 15 bases in between. The CDR3 sequence: CSARRGVGLYEQYF. The CDR3 DNA is TGCAGTGCTAGAAGAGGGGTAGGGTTGTACGAGCAGTACTTC.

This clonotype occurred many times. The chain combines TRBV9 with TRBJ1-2, with 8 bases aligning to TRBD1. Germline-derived CDR1 and CDR2 are SGDLS and YYNGEE. The CDR3 runs to 15 residues. After removal of 4 bases from V and 1 base from J, the junction contained 6 bases not matched to a gene. The CDR3 coding sequence is TGTGCCAGCAGCCCGAGGACAGGGTATAACTATGGCTACACCTTC. Translation gives CASSPRTGYNYGYTF.

This clonotype showed up many times. The chain carries TRBV7-8 and TRBJ2-5; no firm D call. The CDR3 length is 15 residues. Trimming stripped 2 bases from V and 1 base from J, with 11 bases between. From germline, CDR1 is SGHVS and CDR2 FQNEAQ. In nucleotides, the CDR3 is TGTGCCAGCAGCTTAAGACCGGGCCTCCAAGAGACCCAGTACTTC. This sequence encodes CASSLRPGLQETQYF.

The genes are TRBV7-9 and TRBJ1-2; the match to TRBD1 covers 12 bases. V dropped 4 bases and J dropped 7; count of bases not matched to a gene: 4. The CDR3 totals 14 residues. Germline CDR1 and CDR2: SEHNR and FQNEAQ (reference sequence). The CDR3 sequence is CASSWGQGAVGYTF. Written as DNA, the CDR3 is TGTGCCAGCAGCTGGGGACAGGGGGCAGTTGGCTACACCTTC.

The genes are TRBV7-2 and TRBJ1-1; D is ambiguous. The germline V gene has CDR1 SGHTA and CDR2 FQGNSA. The CDR3 contains 17 residues. Trimming left V 2 bases short and J 4 bases short, with 20 bases between. In DNA form, the CDR3 reads TGTGCCAGCAGCTTATCGGCCAGCTGGGCGGAGAGCACTGAAGCTTTCTTT. Residues: CASSLSASWAESTEAFF.

In this sample, this clonotype turned up many times. The chain combines TRBV19 with TRBJ2-7, with D hard to call. The CDR3 is 13 amino acids. V was pared by 4 bases and J by 1 base, with 8 bases between. CDR1 is LNHDA and CDR2 is SQIVND in the germline V gene (reference sequence). This chain's CDR3 is CASSRLVSYEQYF. The CDR3 coding sequence is TGTGCCAGTAGTAGACTCGTTTCCTACGAGCAGTACTTC.

This clonotype showed up just a few times. The chain is built from TRBV6-2 or TRBV6-3 and TRBJ1-6; the D is unclear. CDR3 length: 15 amino acids. Germline V gene data show CDR1 as MNHEY and CDR2 as SVGEGT. Trimming left V 2 bases short and J 9 bases short, with 14 bases between. CDR3 in amino acids: CASSYEGFFGSPLHF. The CDR3 DNA is TGTGCCAGCAGTTACGAGGGATTCTTCGGTTCACCCCTCCACTTT.

This CDR3 is CASLGTGGFNQPQHF. CDR3 coding DNA: TGTGCCAGCTTGGGGACAGGGGGCTTCAATCAGCCCCAGCATTTT. The chain links TRBV27 to TRBJ1-5; the match to TRBD1 covers 12 bases. Germline V gene data show CDR1 as MNHEY and CDR2 as SMNVEV (reference sequence). Germline trimming cut 8 bases from V and 3 bases from J; bases unmatched to any gene: 5. This CDR3 comprises 15 residues.

This clonotype was detected many times. This chain connects TRBV16 to TRBJ1-6; D call uncertain. The CDR3 loop spans 12 amino acids. Trimming stripped 2 bases from V and 7 bases from J, with 3 bases between. Germline lookup yields CDR1 KGHSY and CDR2 FQNENV. CDR3 region: CASSQENSPLHF. The CDR3 nucleotides read TGTGCCAGCAGCCAAGAGAATTCACCCCTCCACTTT.

This clonotype was seen at least ten times. The J gene is TRBJ1-5, the V gene TRBV20-1; no clear D gene. V was pared by 4 bases and J by 9 bases, with 16 bases between. Per the germline V gene, CDR1 is DFQATT and CDR2 is SNEGSKA (reference sequence). CDR3 length: 13 amino acids. The CDR3 region has the DNA TGCAGTGCTATTTTCGGGCCCACTTCGCCCCAGCATTTT. This sequence encodes CSAIFGPTSPQHF.

This clonotype has just a few counts. The chain has TRBV20-1 and TRBJ2-7; 14 bases map to TRBD2. The CDR3 length is 18 residues. From germline, CDR1 is DFQATT and CDR2 SNEGSKA (reference sequence). V lost 0 bases, J lost 4 bases, and 11 bases stayed unmatched. The CDR3 DNA sequence: TGCAGTGCTAGAGATAGAGGGACTAGCGGGGGAAATTTTTACGAGCAGTACTTC. Translating it yields CSARDRGTSGGNFYEQYF.

This chain connects TRBV5-6 to TRBJ2-7, with D tentatively TRBD1 or TRBD2 (5 bases each). CDR1 SGHDT and CDR2 YYEEEE come from the germline V gene. The CDR3 runs 14 residues. V lost 0 bases and J 10 bases, leaving 17 bases between the germline ends. The CDR3 DNA follows: TGTGCCAGCAGCTTGGGGGACCTGGCCGGGGAACAGTACTTC. It codes for CASSLGDLAGEQYF.

This sequence joins TRBV19 and TRBJ1-1; 9 bases map to TRBD1. Germline V gene sequence: CDR1 LNHDA, CDR2 SQIVND (reference sequence). The CDR3 is 16 residues long. V lost 6 bases to trimming and J lost 0 bases; unmatched junction nucleotides: 8. CDR3 in DNA: TGTGCCAGTAGGACCCCAGGACAGGGGCTGAACACTGAAGCTTTCTTT. This translates into CASRTPGQGLNTEAFF.

This clonotype was counted a few times. The chain couples TRBV5-1 to TRBJ2-7, with 16 bases that match TRBD2. The CDR3 has 18 amino acids. Germline trimming cut 3 bases from V and 0 bases from J; bases unmatched to any gene: 6. The germline gives CDR1 SGHRS, CDR2 YFSETQ. The CDR3 DNA is TGCGCCAGCAGCTCGGGACTAGCGGGAGGGCCACGCTCCTACGAGCAGTACTTC. Translated, it gives CASSSGLAGGPRSYEQYF.

Here the CDR3 DNA reads TGTGCCAGCAGTACCGGACGGGACTACGAGCAGTACTTC. Its translation: CASSTGRDYEQYF. The gene calls are TRBV6-5 and TRBJ2-7, with D tentatively TRBD2 (5 bases). V shed 5 bases and J shed 3 bases, with 11 bases lying between them. The CDR3 is 13 amino acids. Germline loops: CDR1 MNHEY, CDR2 SVGAGI.

Ten or more counts support this clonotype. V and J are TRBV7-9 and TRBJ1-5; D is undetermined. Deletions cut 1 base from V and 3 bases from J, with 10 bases between. CDR3 length equals 15 residues. Germline CDR1 is SEHNR and CDR2 is FQNEAQ (reference sequence). The CDR3 DNA is TGTGCCAGCAGCTTAGGTGTCGCGGACAATCAGCCCCAGCATTTT. Translating it yields CASSLGVADNQPQHF.

Only a few counts were recorded for this clonotype. The rearrangement links TRBV6-2 or TRBV6-3 to TRBJ2-2; D gene uncertain. The ends were cut back, 7 bases at V and 3 bases at J, with 6 bases in the middle. CDR1 is MNHEY, CDR2 SVGEGT, per germline. This CDR3 contains 12 residues. For the CDR3, the DNA is TGTGCCAGCACGGAATACACCGGGGAGCTGTTTTTT. Encoded protein: CASTEYTGELFF.

This clonotype occurred a few times. The chain recombines TRBV5-1 with TRBJ2-7; tentative D call: TRBD1 (6 bases). Germline CDR1 and CDR2: SGHRS and YFSETQ. The CDR3 totals 14 residues. The V end was cut by 2 bases, the J end by 3 bases, with 12 bases between. In DNA, the CDR3 is TGCGCCAGCAGCTTCCAGGGGATGGTCTACGAGCAGTACTTC. It specifies CASSFQGMVYEQYF. The full variable domain, in which reference TRBV5-1 and TRBJ2-7 provide the parts outside the CDR3, is KAGVTQTPRYLIKTRGQQVTLSCSPISGHRSVSWYQQTPGQGLQFLFEYFSETQRNKGNFPGRFSGRQFSNSRSEMNVSTLELGDSALYLCASSFQGMVYEQYFGPGTRLTVT.

The CDR3 sequence: CASSQDGQATSTPLHF. The CDR3, as DNA: TGTGCCAGCAGCCAAGATGGACAGGCAACGTCGACACCCCTCCACTTT. This chain connects TRBV14 to TRBJ1-6; 7 nucleotides line up with TRBD1. Germline loops: CDR1 SGHDN, CDR2 FVKESK. The V and J ends lost 0 bases and 11 bases, in that order; junction bases with no gene match: 10. The CDR3 is 16 amino acids.

Ten or more counts support this clonotype. The chain carries TRBV29-1 and TRBJ1-2, with D maybe TRBD1 (6 bases). The germline V gene encodes CDR1 SQVTM and CDR2 ANQGSEA. This CDR3 is built from 12 residues. Trimming removed 4 bases at V and 7 bases at J, with 13 bases between. In DNA form, the CDR3 reads TGCAGCGTTGGCCCCGTCAGGGGTGGCTACACCTTC. This sequence encodes CSVGPVRGGYTF. The full variable domain, its missing parts supplied by reference TRBV29-1 and TRBJ1-2, is SAVISQKPSRDICQRGTSLTIQCQVDSQVTMMFWYRQQPGQSLTLIATANQGSEATYESGFVIDKFPISRPNLTFSTLTVSNMSPEDSSIYLCSVGPVRGGYTFGSGTRLTVV.

This clonotype was counted many times. The chain joins TRBV2 to TRBJ2-5, with a tentative D call TRBD2 (5 bases). V lost 2 bases and J lost 14, with 12 bases in between. The CDR3 is made up of 11 amino acids. Germline assignment: CDR1 SNHLY and CDR2 FYNNEI. The DNA for the CDR3 is TGTGCCAGCAGTGAACTTGAACCGGGATACTTC. It codes for CASSELEPGYF. The full variable domain, with the rest looked up from reference TRBV2 and TRBJ2-5, is EPEVTQTPSHQVTQMGQEVILRCVPISNHLYFYWYRQILGQKVEFLVSFYNNEISEKSEIFDDQFSVERPDGSNFTLKIRSTKLEDSAMYFCASSELEPGYFGPGTRLLVL.

The genes are TRBV28 and TRBJ2-7; 9 bases align to TRBD2. The CDR3 length is 14 residues. The germline gives CDR1 MDHEN, CDR2 SYDVKM. J lost 5 bases, V lost 6 bases, and 8 bases had no gene match. The CDR3 reads CASSIAGEDHEQYF. The CDR3 DNA sequence: TGTGCCAGCAGCATAGCGGGAGAGGACCACGAGCAGTACTTC.

There are many counts of this clonotype. The V gene is TRBV29-1, the J gene TRBJ2-2; D remains unclear. V lost 5 bases and J lost 0, with 7 bases in between. This CDR3 is 13 amino acids long. Germline V lookup: CDR1 SQVTM, CDR2 ANQGSEA. The CDR3 protein is CSVLAANTGELFF. Here the CDR3 DNA reads TGCAGCGTTCTGGCGGCGAACACCGGGGAGCTGTTTTTT.

This clonotype has only a few counts. The chain combines TRBV24-1 with TRBJ2-6; weak D call: TRBD1 (5 bases). The germline CDR1 and CDR2 sequences are KGHDR and SFDVKD. The V end lost 6 bases, the J end lost 4 bases, and 15 bases lay between the germline ends. The CDR3 is 16 amino acids. This chain's CDR3 is CATSRTGRTGANVLTF. DNA of the CDR3: TGTGCCACCAGTCGCACAGGAAGGACCGGGGCCAACGTCCTGACTTTC.